The entry below gives a single TCR beta chain sequence along with its context. This entry belongs to a study of blood T cell repertoires in COVID-19. As for the study in general: The United States, Italy and Spain supplied acute and convalescent COVID-19 samples. Nucleic acid was either cDNA or gDNA, and it came from T cells, B-cell-depleted T cells, or PBMCs.

In the source study's methods: Nucleated cell number was recorded as an estimate derived from reference gene primer amplification. Clones were sequenced by immunoSEQ multiplex PCR, and TCRdb holds only the in-frame ones, with some missing. V and J calls and clone size are those listed in that table; D and trimming were worked out from the DNA. The data contain over 150,000 clones, about 80% of them singletons. Sequenced input: peripheral blood. The receptor comes from a woman aged 55 to 70 with acute or convalescent COVID-19.

The DNA of the CDR3 is TGTGCCAGCAGCCGAACGTACGGTGAGCAGTTCTTC. Translation: CASSRTYGEQFF. The gene calls are TRBV3-1 (or the pseudogene TRBV3-2) and TRBJ2-1; D gene ambiguous. V lost 4 bases and J lost 9, with 10 bases in between. CDR3 length: 12 amino acids. Germline assignment: CDR1 LGHDT and CDR2 YNNKEL (reference sequence).